What follows are 30 T cell receptor beta chains derived from one specimen sequenced in a study of cytotoxic CD8 clonotypes in ibrutinib-treated CLL. The assay was immunoSEQ multiplex PCR, and TCRdb's table has in-frame clones only and misses some. The sample includes approximately 330,000 clones, roughly 85% seen only once; the top ten take more than 6%. The material was PBMCs, obtained before ibrutinib treatment. Source of these receptors: a human donor with chronic lymphocytic leukemia.

The genes are TRBV10-3 and TRBJ1-1; D gene uncertain. Germline V lookup: CDR1 ENHRY, CDR2 SYGVKD. There are 13 residues in the CDR3. The V gene lost 3 bases and the J gene lost 1 base, with 6 bases spanning the gap. The CDR3, as DNA: TGTGCCATCAGTGAATCGCGGAACACTGAAGCTTTCTTT. It codes for CAISESRNTEAFF.

This clone was detected a few times. The chain links TRBV28 to TRBJ2-7; D gene ambiguous. The V gene's germline CDR1 is MDHEN and CDR2 SYDVKM. The CDR3 extends over 10 amino acids. The V and J ends lost 5 bases and 3 bases respectively, with 2 bases between them. CDR3 DNA sequence: TGTGCCAGCAGTGACTACGAGCAGTACTTC. As protein: CASSDYEQYF.

The chain has TRBV5-6 and TRBJ1-3; TRBD1 is a possible D gene (6 bases). The germline CDR1 and CDR2 sequences are SGHDT and YYEEEE. Trimming stripped 4 bases from V and 1 base from J, with 18 bases between. The CDR3 runs to 17 residues. In nucleotides, the CDR3 is TGTGCCAGCAGCGGGACATTGGGCAGACGATCTGGAAACACCATATATTTT. It yields the protein CASSGTLGRRSGNTIYF.

The sample holds a few counts of this clone. The CDR3 DNA is TGTGCAGCGTCCGGGGCCAACGTCCTGACTTTC. This encodes CAASGANVLTF. This sequence joins TRBV11-2 and TRBJ2-6; D call uncertain. The CDR3 consists of 11 residues. CDR1 is SGHAT and CDR2 is FQNNGV in the germline V gene.

V usage is TRBV4-3 and J usage is TRBJ1-2; D might be TRBD1 (6 bases). Trimming removed 1 base from V and 5 bases from J, with 11 bases in between. The CDR3 extends over 14 amino acids. From germline, CDR1 is LGHNA and CDR2 YSLEER. The CDR3 DNA follows: TGCGCCAGCAGCCAAGGCCAGAGGGGGTATGGCTACACCTTC. Its translation: CASSQGQRGYGYTF.

CDR3 residues: CATSRGWGTNSNQPQHF. CDR3 in DNA: TGTGCCACCAGCAGAGGTTGGGGCACTAATAGCAATCAGCCCCAGCATTTT. This chain connects TRBV15 to TRBJ1-5, with D perhaps TRBD1 (5 bases). Germline V gene sequence: CDR1 LNHNV, CDR2 YYDKDF (reference sequence). With 1 base removed from V and 0 bases from J, the gap between germline ends came to 13 bases. This CDR3 region has 17 residues.

The chain combines TRBV15 with TRBJ2-7; 9 bases are shared with TRBD1. The germline CDR1 and CDR2 sequences are LNHNV and YYDKDF (reference sequence). Trimming took 1 base from V and 2 from J; bases not matched to a gene: 6. CDR3 length: 16 residues. The CDR3 DNA reads as TGTGCCACCAGCAGAGCACAGGGGGCGGTTGCCTACGAGCAGTACTTC. This encodes CATSRAQGAVAYEQYF. Drawing the rest from reference TRBV15 and TRBJ2-7, the complete variable domain is DAMVIQNPRYQVTQFGKPVTLSCSQTLNHNVMYWYQQKSSQAPKLLFHYYDKDFNNEADTPDNFQSRRPNTSFCFLDIRSPGLGDTAMYLCATSRAQGAVAYEQYFGPGTRLTVT.

This clone has just a few counts. The chain combines TRBV7-9 with TRBJ2-2, with D possibly TRBD2 on 6 matching bases. Trimming left V 0 bases short and J 1 base short, with 6 bases between. The CDR3 runs to 15 residues. Per germline, CDR1 SEHNR and CDR2 FQNEAQ (reference sequence). CDR3: CASSLARENTGELFF. CDR3 DNA sequence: TGTGCCAGCAGCTTAGCGCGGGAGAACACCGGGGAGCTGTTTTTT.

The V call is TRBV27, the J call TRBJ2-7; perhaps TRBD2 as D (6 bases). The CDR3 consists of 15 residues. Germline V lookup: CDR1 MNHEY, CDR2 SMNVEV (reference sequence). Trimming took off 5 bases at V and 6 bases at J, with 20 bases between the two ends. For the CDR3, the DNA is TGTGCCAGCAGTACCCCGTCCAGCGGGTTCGTCGAGCAGTACTTC. It encodes CASSTPSSGFVEQYF.

This clone came up once. The gene calls are TRBV5-4 and TRBJ1-1; D is uncertain. Trimming removed 2 bases at V and 0 bases at J, with 8 bases between. CDR3 length: 14 amino acids. In germline, CDR1 is SGHNT, CDR2 YYREEE (reference sequence). The CDR3 spells CASSFGMMNTEAFF. Here the CDR3 DNA reads TGTGCCAGCAGCTTCGGCATGATGAACACTGAAGCTTTCTTT.

This chain uses TRBV18 with TRBJ2-7; D is undetermined. The V end was cut by 8 bases, the J end by 0 bases, with 11 bases between. Germline lookup yields CDR1 KGHSH and CDR2 LQKENI. The CDR3 runs to 13 residues. The CDR3 is CASTMTHSYEQYF. The CDR3 nucleotides read TGTGCCAGCACGATGACCCACTCCTACGAGCAGTACTTC.

The chain couples TRBV2 to TRBJ2-1, with TRBD1 matching 7 bases. Germline lookup yields CDR1 SNHLY and CDR2 FYNNEI. Losses at the gene ends were 5 bases for V and 0 bases for J; bases not matched to a gene: 7. This CDR3 is built from 16 residues. The CDR3 region is CASSYYRGSSYNEQFF. Here the CDR3 DNA reads TGTGCCAGCAGTTACTACAGGGGAAGCTCCTACAATGAGCAGTTCTTC.

This rearrangement joins TRBV27 to TRBJ2-3; D gene unclear. Germline CDR1 and CDR2: MNHEY and SMNVEV (reference sequence). There are 14 residues in the CDR3. Trimming took off 8 bases at V and 0 bases at J, with 12 bases between the two ends. The CDR3: CASEARQSTDTQYF. The CDR3, as DNA: TGTGCCAGCGAAGCTCGGCAGAGCACAGATACGCAGTATTTT.

The rearrangement links TRBV5-1 to TRBJ2-3; no clear D gene. The CDR3 covers 15 residues. Trimming cost V 0 bases and J 2 bases, with 10 bases left between them. CDR1 and CDR2 from the germline V gene are SGHRS and YFSETQ. The CDR3, as DNA: TGCGCCAGCAGCTTGGGTCTACCTCTCACAGATACGCAGTATTTT. Its protein product is CASSLGLPLTDTQYF.

The rearrangement uses TRBV30 and TRBJ2-4; D not resolved. Trimming shortened V by 0 bases and J by 0 bases, and 15 bases separated the two germline ends. The CDR3 runs 17 residues. Germline-derived CDR1 and CDR2 are GTSNPN and SVGIG (reference sequence). The CDR3 loop is CAWSVAPNPLAKNIQYF. CDR3 DNA: TGTGCCTGGAGTGTAGCCCCGAACCCCCTAGCCAAAAACATTCAGTACTTC. Looking up the rest from reference TRBV30 and TRBJ2-4 gives the full variable domain: SQTIHQWPATLVQPVGSPLSLECTVEGTSNPNLYWYRQAAGRGLQLLFYSVGIGQISSEVPQNLSASRPQDRQFILSSKKLLLSDSGFYLCAWSVAPNPLAKNIQYFGAGTRLSVL.

V and J are TRBV27 and TRBJ2-3, with 12 nucleotides matching TRBD1. With V trimmed by 6 bases and J by 6 bases, 10 bases remained unmatched. Germline-derived CDR1 and CDR2 are MNHEY and SMNVEV (reference sequence). The CDR3 runs 16 residues. The chain's CDR3 is CASSRSRDRGLDTQYF. CDR3 coding DNA: TGTGCCAGCAGCCGTTCCCGGGACAGGGGGCTCGATACGCAGTATTTT.

The chain carries TRBV5-4 and TRBJ2-5; 8 bases fit TRBD1. The CDR3 runs to 14 residues. Germline V gene data show CDR1 as SGHNT and CDR2 as YYREEE (reference sequence). Trimming took 5 bases from V and 5 from J; bases not matched to a gene: 8. The CDR3 region is CASRPDRGGETQYF. CDR3 in DNA: TGTGCCAGCAGGCCTGACAGGGGCGGCGAGACCCAGTACTTC.

The rearrangement joins TRBV27 to TRBJ2-7; 8 bases align to TRBD2. V was pared by 5 bases and J by 6 bases, with 15 bases of the junction left unmatched. The CDR3 is made up of 16 amino acids. Germline CDR1 MNHEY, CDR2 SMNVEV (reference sequence). Here the CDR3 DNA reads TGTGCCAGCAGTCACCGGGGTAGCGGGATTATCTCCGAGCAGTACTTC. This encodes CASSHRGSGIISEQYF.

The V gene is TRBV5-5, the J gene TRBJ2-7; D not certain. Germline V gene lookup returns CDR1 SGHKS and CDR2 YYEKEE (reference sequence). With 3 bases removed from V and 1 base from J, the gap between germline ends came to 11 bases. This CDR3 is built from 14 residues. The DNA of the CDR3 is TGTGCCAGCAGCTATCGTACAGCATCCTACGAGCAGTACTTC. It codes for CASSYRTASYEQYF.

The chain employs TRBV7-8 and TRBJ2-3, with D maybe TRBD2 (5 bases). This CDR3 is 15 amino acids long. The V end was cut by 5 bases, the J end by 2 bases, with 14 bases between. Germline lookup yields CDR1 SGHVS and CDR2 FQNEAQ. The CDR3 region has the DNA TGTGCCAGCAGCATTTTGCGGGTCCTCACAGATACGCAGTATTTT. This encodes CASSILRVLTDTQYF.

The CDR3 DNA is TGTGCCACCAAGTATCTGGGGACCCAGTACTTC. Amino acid sequence: CATKYLGTQYF. The chain couples TRBV19 to TRBJ2-5; no clear D gene. The length of the CDR3 is 11 residues. Trimming removed 10 bases at V and 7 bases at J, with 13 bases between. The germline CDR1 and CDR2 sequences are LNHDA and SQIVND (reference sequence).

The chain is built from TRBV9 and TRBJ2-3; D may be TRBD2 (6 bases). The germline V gene encodes CDR1 SGDLS and CDR2 YYNGEE. The CDR3 consists of 14 residues. With 3 bases removed from V and 6 bases from J, the gap between germline ends came to 14 bases. The CDR3 loop reads CASSGGTFVDTQYF. CDR3 bases: TGTGCCAGCAGCGGAGGGACTTTCGTGGATACGCAGTATTTT.

The rearrangement links TRBV9 to TRBJ1-1, with TRBD1 identical over 8 bases. Looked up from germline, CDR1 is SGDLS and CDR2 is YYNGEE. With 0 bases clipped from V and 1 base from J, the junction kept 2 bases outside the gene matches. CDR3 length equals 15 residues. The DNA of the CDR3 is TGTGCCAGCAGCGTAGTAGGGACAGGGAACACTGAAGCTTTCTTT. This translates into CASSVVGTGNTEAFF. The full variable domain, with the rest looked up from reference TRBV9 and TRBJ1-1, is DSGVTQTPKHLITATGQRVTLRCSPRSGDLSVYWYQQSLDQGLQFLIQYYNGEERAKGNILERFSAQQFPDLHSELNLSSLELGDSALYFCASSVVGTGNTEAFFGQGTRLTVV.

The chain has TRBV11-2 and TRBJ1-2; D call uncertain. Germline CDR1 and CDR2: SGHAT and FQNNGV. The CDR3 consists of 12 residues. Trimming left V 1 base short and J 5 bases short, with 5 bases between. The CDR3 DNA is TGTGCCAGCAGCTTAGTCGGTTATGGCTACACCTTC. Protein: CASSLVGYGYTF.

The chain joins TRBV29-1 to TRBJ2-3; perhaps TRBD2 as D (5 bases). With 7 bases removed from V and 2 bases from J, the gap between germline ends came to 16 bases. Germline CDR1 is SQVTM and CDR2 is ANQGSEA. The CDR3 consists of 14 residues. The CDR3 DNA reads as TGCAGCGAGCAGAGGGCCGGCTTCACAGATACGCAGTATTTT. The encoded protein is CSEQRAGFTDTQYF.

The chain has TRBV19 and TRBJ1-4; a weak D match, TRBD1 (5 bases). Looked up from germline, CDR1 is LNHDA and CDR2 is SQIVND (reference sequence). CDR3 size: 15 residues. Trimming took off 5 bases at V and 5 bases at J, with 15 bases between the two ends. CDR3 sequence (DNA): TGTGCCAGTAGTCTCCGACAGAGAAACAATGAAAAACTGTTTTTT. It translates to CASSLRQRNNEKLFF.

The genes are TRBV6-5 and TRBJ2-2; D is unclear. Germline lookup yields CDR1 MNHEY and CDR2 SVGAGI. The CDR3 sequence is 15 residues long. Trimming cost V 2 bases and J 1 base, with 8 bases left between them. The CDR3 DNA reads as TGTGCCAGCAGTTACCTAGTTATGAACACCGGGGAGCTGTTTTTT. Protein sequence: CASSYLVMNTGELFF.

The chain is built from TRBV5-1 and TRBJ1-2; a possible D gene is TRBD1 (5 bases). V lost 4 bases to trimming and J lost 4 bases, with 17 bases between them. This CDR3 comprises 15 residues. The V gene's germline CDR1 is SGHRS and CDR2 YFSETQ. The CDR3 region is CASSPGTGLSYGYTF. CDR3 bases: TGCGCCAGCAGCCCAGGCACAGGTTTGAGCTATGGCTACACCTTC.

The J gene is TRBJ1-5, the V gene TRBV2, with a possible D match to TRBD1 (5 bases). Germline CDR1 is SNHLY and CDR2 is FYNNEI. The CDR3 covers 13 residues. V lost 0 bases to trimming and J lost 9 bases, with 9 bases between them. Here the CDR3 reads CASSEALRGPQHF. The CDR3 nucleotides are TGTGCCAGCAGTGAAGCGCTTAGGGGGCCCCAGCATTTT.

This clone showed up just once. The chain carries TRBV20-1 and TRBJ2-5; D gene unclear. Between the trimmed V and J ends, which lost 7 bases and 4 bases, there was a span of 10 bases. The CDR3 extends over 11 amino acids. The germline V gene encodes CDR1 DFQATT and CDR2 SNEGSKA (reference sequence). CDR3 bases: TGCAGTGTATTGAATCGAGAGACCCAGTACTTC. Translation gives CSVLNRETQYF.